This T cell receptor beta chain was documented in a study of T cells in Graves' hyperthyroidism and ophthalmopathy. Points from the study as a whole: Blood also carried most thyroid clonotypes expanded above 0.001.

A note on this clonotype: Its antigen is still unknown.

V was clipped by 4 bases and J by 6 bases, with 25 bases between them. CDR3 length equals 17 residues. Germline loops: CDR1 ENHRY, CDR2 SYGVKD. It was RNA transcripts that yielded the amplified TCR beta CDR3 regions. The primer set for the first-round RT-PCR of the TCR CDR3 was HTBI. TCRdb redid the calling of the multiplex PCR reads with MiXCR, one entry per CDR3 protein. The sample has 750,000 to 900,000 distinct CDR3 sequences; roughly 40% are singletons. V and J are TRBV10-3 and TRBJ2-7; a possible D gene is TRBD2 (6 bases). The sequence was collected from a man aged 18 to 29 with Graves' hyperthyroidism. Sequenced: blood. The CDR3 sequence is CAISAQGNTGEASEQYF. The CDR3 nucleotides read TGTGCCATCAGTGCGCAAGGGAACACCGGGGAGGCTAGCGAGCAGTACTTC.